Each of the 31 T cell receptor beta chains below was sequenced from the same sample in a study of Graves' ophthalmopathy and Graves' hyperthyroidism. The study amplified TCR beta CDR3 regions using RNA transcripts. An initial RT-PCR round employing HTBI primers preceded a second-round multiplex PCR. From the multiplex PCR reads, TCRdb called clonotypes with MiXCR, one entry per CDR3 protein. The sample carries almost 750,000 distinct CDR3 sequences, about 44% recorded once. Sequenced material: peripheral blood. The source is an adult man with Graves' ophthalmopathy.

In DNA, the CDR3 is TGCAGCGTTGAGTTTGCGGGGGCCAACGTCCTGACTTTC. This translates into CSVEFAGANVLTF. The chain joins TRBV29-1 to TRBJ2-6; D not certain. This CDR3 comprises 13 residues. Germline-derived CDR1 and CDR2 are SQVTM and ANQGSEA. V lost 3 bases to trimming and J lost 4 bases, with 7 bases between them.

CDR3 coding DNA: TGTGCCAGCTCGGGACATTTTAGCACAGATACGCAGTATTTT. As protein: CASSGHFSTDTQYF. The chain links TRBV7-9 to TRBJ2-3, with D perhaps TRBD1 (6 bases). The V and J ends lost 8 bases and 0 bases respectively, with 12 bases between them. Germline lookup yields CDR1 SEHNR and CDR2 FQNEAQ (reference sequence). The CDR3 consists of 14 residues.

The CDR3 DNA sequence: TGTGCCATCAGTGACCGACTAGCCTCCACAGATACGCAGTATTTT. As protein: CAISDRLASTDTQYF. V usage is TRBV10-3 and J usage is TRBJ2-3, with TRBD2 matching 7 bases. V shed 3 bases and J 2 bases; nucleotides not matched to a gene: 5. The V gene's germline CDR1 is ENHRY and CDR2 SYGVKD. The CDR3 runs 15 residues.

This clonotype was recorded once. This may be a read error, as it is one base from a much larger clone. V gene TRBV2 combines with J gene TRBJ1-4, with a possible D match to TRBD1 (5 bases). V lost 6 bases and J lost 6, with 14 bases in between. This CDR3 contains 14 residues. Germline CDR1 reads SNHLY; CDR2 reads FYNNEI. The CDR3 is CASRQRQGDEKLFF. In nucleotides, the CDR3 is TGTGCCAGCAGGCAACGACAAGGGGATGAAAAACTGTTTTTT.

With regard to this clonotype: Compared with germline, one end of the junction differs, possibly owing to a read error. The V and J genes are TRBV10-3 and TRBJ1-6, with D hard to call. The CDR3 loop spans 14 amino acids. The germline gives CDR1 ENHRY, CDR2 SYGVKD. The CDR3 DNA is TGTGCCAGCAGTTTGAAGGCAACTGATTCACCCCTCCACTTT. This codes for CASSLKATDSPLHF.

The chain recombines TRBV25-1 with TRBJ2-2; the match to TRBD2 covers 8 bases. This CDR3 is 18 amino acids long. J gave up 4 bases and V 6 bases, and 16 bases lay outside the gene matches. Germline CDR1 and CDR2: MGHDK and SYGVNS. The CDR3 sequence is CASRRTRLGGGGTGELFF. For the CDR3, the DNA is TGTGCCAGCAGGCGAACACGTCTCGGGGGGGGGGGCACCGGGGAGCTGTTTTTT.

This clonotype came up a few times. In DNA form, the CDR3 reads TGTGCCAGCAGCCTTCGAGGACTCGGACCGCAAGAGACCCAGTACTTC. Amino acids: CASSLRGLGPQETQYF. The V and J genes are TRBV25-1 and TRBJ2-5; D perhaps matches TRBD2 (5 bases). The CDR3 covers 16 residues. The germline CDR1 and CDR2 sequences are MGHDK and SYGVNS. V gave up 6 bases and J gave up 2 bases, with 19 bases separating them.

This clonotype came up a few times. The rearrangement links TRBV6-6 to TRBJ1-1; 9 bases match TRBD1. Looked up from germline, CDR1 is MNHNY and CDR2 is SVGAGI (reference sequence). The CDR3 length is 15 residues. V lost 2 bases and J lost 9; bases outside the gene matches: 10. CDR3 coding DNA: TGTGCCAGCAGTTACGCGGGACAGGGTCGGTCGAAAGCTTTCTTT. Residues: CASSYAGQGRSKAFF.

This clonotype was detected many times. The chain couples TRBV5-5 to TRBJ2-2; D might be TRBD2 (5 bases). Germline V CDR1 and CDR2: SGHKS, YYEKEE (reference sequence). This CDR3 spans 12 amino acids. Trimming took off 4 bases at V and 5 bases at J, with 6 bases between the two ends. The CDR3 bases are TGTGCCAGCAGCCGGACTACCGGGGAGCTGTTTTTT. Its protein is CASSRTTGELFF.

The rearrangement uses TRBV19 and TRBJ1-5; TRBD1 is a possible D gene (5 bases). Germline V gene sequence: CDR1 LNHDA, CDR2 SQIVND (reference sequence). The CDR3 sequence is 15 residues long. V was shortened by 5 bases and J by 1 base, with 12 bases between the two germline ends. The CDR3 loop is CASSAGRDSNQPQHF. DNA for the CDR3: TGTGCCAGTAGTGCCGGCCGGGACAGCAATCAGCCCCAGCATTTT.

The sample holds many counts of this clonotype. The gene calls are TRBV29-1 and TRBJ2-7; a possible D gene is TRBD2 (6 bases). V was clipped by 6 bases and J by 6 bases, with 15 bases between them. The CDR3 runs to 12 residues. Germline assignment: CDR1 SQVTM and CDR2 ANQGSEA. CDR3 protein: CSVRGLFGEQYF. CDR3 bases: TGCAGCGTCCGAGGACTATTTGGCGAGCAGTACTTC.

The chain combines TRBV7-9 with TRBJ2-5; D tentatively reads TRBD1 or TRBD2 (5 bases each). Germline V gives CDR1 SEHNR, CDR2 FQNEAQ (reference sequence). CDR3 length: 15 amino acids. The ends were cut back, 1 base at V and 5 bases at J, with 14 bases in the middle. As DNA, the CDR3 is TGTGCCAGCAGCTTAGTGACCGGGGCCAGGGAGACCCAGTACTTC. It codes for CASSLVTGARETQYF.

This clonotype was detected many times. This sequence joins TRBV20-1 and TRBJ2-7; TRBD2 matches 10 bases. Germline-derived CDR1 and CDR2 are DFQATT and SNEGSKA (reference sequence). With 3 bases clipped from V and 6 bases from J, the junction kept 8 bases outside the gene matches. This CDR3 contains 14 residues. Written as DNA, the CDR3 is TGCAGTGCTAGTTTCGCTAGCGGGAGACGCGAGCAGTACTTC. Its translation is CSASFASGRREQYF.

The chain is built from TRBV7-9 and TRBJ2-7, with a possible D match to TRBD1 (6 bases). The length of the CDR3 is 15 residues. The germline V gene has CDR1 SEHNR and CDR2 FQNEAQ (reference sequence). V shed 6 bases and J shed 3 bases, with 18 bases lying between them. The CDR3 protein is CASSSGTLGDYEQYF. DNA for the CDR3: TGTGCCAGCAGTTCCGGGACACTCGGGGACTACGAGCAGTACTTC.

The genes are TRBV7-6 and TRBJ2-7, with 7 bases matching TRBD2. The CDR3 extends over 15 amino acids. Germline V CDR1 and CDR2: SGHVS, FNYEAQ. V gave up 5 bases and J gave up 2 bases; unmatched junction bases: 9. The CDR3 loop reads CASSVPGEGPYEQYF. CDR3 DNA sequence: TGTGCCAGCAGCGTTCCTGGGGAGGGCCCCTACGAGCAGTACTTC. Full variable domain (remainder filled in from reference TRBV7-6 and TRBJ2-7): GAGVSQSPRYKVTKRGQDVALRCDPISGHVSLYWYRQALGQGPEFLTYFNYEAQQDKSGLPNDRFSAERPEGSISTLTIQRTEQRDSAMYRCASSVPGEGPYEQYFGPGTRLTVT.

This clonotype was seen only a few times. The V gene is TRBV9, the J gene TRBJ1-2, with 11 bases that match TRBD1. The J segment lost 0 bases and the V segment lost 2 bases, leaving 6 bases of the junction unmatched. The CDR3 sequence is 17 residues long. Germline V lookup: CDR1 SGDLS, CDR2 YYNGEE. In DNA form, the CDR3 reads TGTGCCAGCAGCGTGGGGACAGGGGGAATAGCTAACTATGGCTACACCTTC. It codes for CASSVGTGGIANYGYTF. The entire variable domain, with the rest obtained from reference TRBV9 and TRBJ1-2, is as follows: DSGVTQTPKHLITATGQRVTLRCSPRSGDLSVYWYQQSLDQGLQFLIQYYNGEERAKGNILERFSAQQFPDLHSELNLSSLELGDSALYFCASSVGTGGIANYGYTFGSGTRLTVV.

The chain combines TRBV7-9 with TRBJ2-7; 8 bases align to TRBD1. Trimming removed 4 bases from V and 2 bases from J; junction bases left unmatched: 7. The CDR3 spans 15 residues. Germline V gene data show CDR1 as SEHNR and CDR2 as FQNEAQ (reference sequence). The CDR3 loop reads CASSSDRARTYEQYF. For the CDR3, the DNA is TGTGCCAGCAGCTCGGACAGGGCGAGGACCTACGAGCAGTACTTC.

Regarding this clonotype: A read error may explain this, as a much larger clone is one base away. The rearrangement uses TRBV10-2 and TRBJ1-2, with D perhaps TRBD1 (6 bases). Trimming took 1 base from V and 4 from J, leaving 13 bases between them. Germline V gene lookup returns CDR1 WSHSY and CDR2 SAAADI. This CDR3 is built from 15 residues. DNA for the CDR3: TGCGCCAGCAGTGAGTTGTTAACAGGGCTCTATGGCTACACCTTC. Translation: CASSELLTGLYGYTF.

CDR3 sequence: CASSLVQGSSYNEQFF. The CDR3 bases are TGTGCCAGCAGCTTAGTTCAGGGTAGCTCCTACAATGAGCAGTTCTTC. This chain connects TRBV7-6 to TRBJ2-7; weak D call: TRBD1 (5 bases). TRBJ2-1 matches the DNA end more closely, so the J call is doubtful. There are 16 residues in the CDR3. Per the germline V gene, CDR1 is SGHVS and CDR2 is FNYEAQ.

For this clonotype: Just one base apart from a much larger clone, this may be a read error. The chain joins TRBV15 to TRBJ2-7; 9 nucleotides agree with TRBD1. This CDR3 contains 14 residues. CDR1 and CDR2 from the germline V gene are LNHNV and YYDKDF (reference sequence). The CDR3: CTTSRGTGSYEQYF. In nucleotides, the CDR3 is TGTACCACCAGCAGAGGGACAGGGTCCTACGAGCAGTACTTC.

This clonotype was counted many times. This chain joins TRBV7-9 and TRBJ1-6; the match to TRBD1 covers 7 bases. Unmatched junction bases numbered 8, after V lost 5 bases and J lost 7 bases. Per the germline V gene, CDR1 is SEHNR and CDR2 is FQNEAQ (reference sequence). The CDR3 has 15 amino acids. CDR3 sequence reads: CASSQGTAQNSPLHF. The CDR3 DNA follows: TGTGCCAGCAGCCAAGGGACAGCCCAAAATTCACCCCTCCACTTT.

The chain links TRBV28 to TRBJ2-7; 7 bases fit TRBD1. The V gene end was trimmed by 7 bases and the J gene end by 3 bases; junction bases not matched to a gene: 9. The length of the CDR3 is 14 residues. Germline assignment: CDR1 MDHEN and CDR2 SYDVKM. The CDR3 here is CASIRQGPHYEQYF. DNA of the CDR3: TGTGCCAGCATCCGACAGGGCCCCCACTACGAGCAGTACTTC.

The gene calls are TRBV25-1 and TRBJ1-6; D may be TRBD1 (5 bases). Germline CDR1 MGHDK, CDR2 SYGVNS. Trimming stripped 9 bases from V and 7 bases from J, with 19 bases between. This CDR3 is 15 amino acids long. DNA of the CDR3: TGTGCCAGTAGTATGGGGCGAGGGGAAAATTCACCCCTCCACTTT. It yields the protein CASSMGRGENSPLHF.

This clonotype was seen a handful of times. V is TRBV19 and J is TRBJ1-3; unclear D gene. Per the germline V gene, CDR1 is LNHDA and CDR2 is SQIVND (reference sequence). The CDR3 is made up of 15 amino acids. V was cut by 3 bases and J by 0 bases, with 9 bases left in between. As DNA, the CDR3 is TGTGCCAGTAGTATCGACTGGATCTCTGGAAACACCATATATTTT. Its translation is CASSIDWISGNTIYF.

This clonotype was seen repeatedly, ten times or more. V and J are TRBV19 and TRBJ1-2; D not resolved. The germline V gene encodes CDR1 LNHDA and CDR2 SQIVND (reference sequence). Trimming removed 7 bases from V and 2 bases from J, with 8 bases in between. The CDR3 has 12 residues. This chain's CDR3 is CASTRRNYGYTF. CDR3 in DNA: TGTGCCAGTACTAGGAGGAACTATGGCTACACCTTC.

This clonotype was detected many times. The V gene is TRBV2, the J gene TRBJ1-1; D might be TRBD1 (6 bases). V gave up 1 base and J gave up 7 bases, with 10 bases separating them. Germline CDR1 and CDR2: SNHLY and FYNNEI. This CDR3 is built from 13 residues. Written as DNA, the CDR3 is TGTGCCAGCAGTGAAGAGGGGGACGGTGAAGCTTTCTTT. Residues: CASSEEGDGEAFF.

This clonotype has a handful of counts. The genes are TRBV7-9 and TRBJ2-7; 11 bases are a match to TRBD1. The CDR3 contains 16 residues. The V and J ends lost 1 base and 6 bases, in that order; junction bases with no gene match: 8. Germline V CDR1 and CDR2: SEHNR, FQNEAQ (reference sequence). In DNA, the CDR3 is TGTGCCAGCAGCTTAGATGGGACAGGGGGTATCGGCGAGCAGTACTTC. Translating gives CASSLDGTGGIGEQYF.

This clonotype was counted at least ten times. The chain recombines TRBV7-2 with TRBJ2-7, with 8 bases that match TRBD2. The CDR3 contains 15 residues. Germline CDR1 and CDR2: SGHTA and FQGNSA. J was trimmed by 2 bases and V by 5 bases; bases with no gene match: 8. CDR3: CASSTRLALTYEQYF. The CDR3 nucleotides are TGTGCCAGCAGCACCCGACTAGCGTTAACCTACGAGCAGTACTTC.

This clonotype was seen repeatedly, ten times or more. J is TRBJ2-7 and V is TRBV10-3, with 8 bases identical to TRBD1. This CDR3 region has 14 residues. Germline CDR1 and CDR2: ENHRY and SYGVKD. Losses at the gene ends were 7 bases for V and 2 bases for J; bases not matched to a gene: 7. CDR3 region: CAITIEDRAYEQYF. As DNA, the CDR3 is TGTGCCATCACGATTGAGGACAGGGCCTACGAGCAGTACTTC.

With respect to this clonotype: Being one base from a much bigger clone, this may be a read error. This rearrangement joins TRBV19 to TRBJ2-5; tentatively, D is TRBD2 (5 bases). With 5 bases removed from V and 5 bases from J, the gap between germline ends came to 12 bases. The CDR3 extends over 13 amino acids. From germline, CDR1 is LNHDA and CDR2 SQIVND (reference sequence). The CDR3 nucleotides are TGTGCCAGTAGTGTTTCGGGGATCGAGACCCAGTACTTC. Translated: CASSVSGIETQYF.

The chain has TRBV10-3 and TRBJ2-5; 10 nucleotides match TRBD2. Looked up from germline, CDR1 is ENHRY and CDR2 is SYGVKD. V shed 8 bases and J 3 bases; nucleotides not matched to a gene: 9. The CDR3 covers 15 residues. CDR3 in amino acids: CAIASYGTSEETQYF. The CDR3 DNA is TGTGCCATCGCTAGCTACGGGACTAGCGAAGAGACCCAGTACTTC.